This TCR beta chain was documented in a study of T cells in Graves' hyperthyroidism and ophthalmopathy. Germline V gene data show CDR1 as MNHNS and CDR2 as SASEGT. This CDR3 comprises 17 residues. Trimming took 5 bases from V and 4 from J; bases not matched to a gene: 12. Amplification targeted TCR beta CDR3 regions from RNA transcripts. First-round RT-PCR of the TCR CDR3 relied on the HTBI primer set. TCRdb re-called the multiplex PCR reads with MiXCR, one entry per CDR3 protein. The data show about 600,000 distinct CDR3 sequences, approximately 15% seen once. Sequencing was performed on blood. The chain links TRBV6-1 to TRBJ2-2, with 8 positions matching TRBD1. This clonotype was obtained from a woman between 40 and 50 years old with Graves' ophthalmopathy. The CDR3 protein is CASSPIPGGSGTGELFF. CDR3 in DNA: TGTGCCAGCAGTCCAATCCCAGGGGGCTCTGGCACCGGGGAGCTGTTTTTT.